A selection of T cell receptor beta chains follows, all from one sample in a study of OX40 agonist ivuxolimab in advanced cancers. The protocol was immunoSEQ multiplex PCR, while the TCRdb copy is restricted to in-frame clones and leaves out a portion. This table holds 35,000 to 45,000 clones, about 86% found once. The input for sequencing was CD4+ or CD8+ T cells sorted from blood, taken in a trial of the OX40 agonist ivuxolimab. The receptors were sampled from an adult with an advanced solid tumor such as melanoma, head and neck, liver or kidney cancer. Each CDR3 is given with its conserved first and last residue. D genes are given only for firm matches. Not all rows give a size; the values are once, few, many and, for expanded clones, a class.

d_call j_call v_call clone_size cdr3_nt cdr3_aa
TRBD2 TRBJ2-2 TRBV11-3 NA TGTGCCAGCAGCCTACTAGCGGGGGGGCCCACCGGGGAGCTGTTTTTT CASSLLAGGPTGELFF
NA TRBJ2-3 TRBV5-4 NA TGTGCCAGCAGCTACAGGGGGAGGGACACAGATACGCAGTATTTT CASSYRGRDTDTQYF
TRBD2 TRBJ2-1 TRBV4-1 NA TGCGCCAGCAGCCAAGATCCTGGGTGGGTAGCGGGGCGGGGTGAGCAGTTCTTC CASSQDPGWVAGRGEQFF
NA TRBJ1-2 TRBV14 NA TGTGCCAGCAGCCAAGATTACGGTGTCAGCGGGGAGCTTGGCTACACCTTC CASSQDYGVSGELGYTF
TRBD1 TRBJ2-5 TRBV27 NA TGTGCCAGCAGTTTCACAGGGGTGAGGGGAGAGACCCAGTACTTC CASSFTGVRGETQYF
TRBD1 TRBJ2-2 TRBV9 NA TGTGCCAGCAGCGTGAGGGGGCCGAACACCGGGGAGCTGTTTTTT CASSVRGPNTGELFF
NA TRBJ2-5 TRBV6-6 NA TGTGCCAGCAGTTATGGGGTGTATGAGACCCAGTACTTC CASSYGVYETQYF
NA TRBJ2-5 TRBV27 few TGTGCCAGCAGTCATCTGGAAGAGGAGACCCAGTACTTC CASSHLEEETQYF
TRBD2 TRBJ2-3 TRBV2 NA TGTGCCAGCAGTCTACGACTAGCGGGTACAACAAATACGCAGTATTTT CASSLRLAGTTNTQYF
NA TRBJ2-5 TRBV9 NA TGTGCCAGCAGCGTACACCGGATGGGGACCCCAGAGACCCAGTACTTC CASSVHRMGTPETQYF
TRBD1 TRBJ1-2 TRBV2 NA TGTGCCAGCAGTGTATCACAGGGGGGCTATGGCTACACCTTC CASSVSQGGYGYTF
NA TRBJ2-1 TRBV11-2 NA TGTGCCAGCAGCTTAACACTAGCCGGGAACAATGAGCAGTTCTTC CASSLTLAGNNEQFF
NA TRBJ2-3 TRBV7-6 NA TGTGCCAGCAGCGTCACTACATCCGATACGCAGTATTTT CASSVTTSDTQYF
TRBD2 TRBJ2-3 TRBV12-5 NA TGTGCTAGTGGTTTGGTATTCTCGGGAGGGCGGGGGGAGCCAGATACGCAGTATTTT CASGLVFSGGRGEPDTQYF
NA TRBJ2-1 TRBV27 NA TGTGCCAGCAGTTTACCTGGGCCCATTGAGCAGTTCTTC CASSLPGPIEQFF
NA TRBJ2-2 TRBV7-8 NA TGTGCCAGCAGCCCTTACCCCCAGGGAACCGGGGAGCTGTTTTTT CASSPYPQGTGELFF
NA TRBJ2-2 TRBV19 NA TGTGCCAGTAGGAGCGACACCGGGGAGCTGTTTTTT CASRSDTGELFF
NA TRBJ2-1 TRBV9 NA TGTGCCAGCAGCGGCGGAGGGGGGGCCTACAATGAGCAGTTCTTC CASSGGGGAYNEQFF
NA TRBJ1-5 TRBV11-2 NA TGTGCCAGCAGCCACGGGACAAATCAGCCCCAGCATTTT CASSHGTNQPQHF
NA TRBJ1-1 TRBV6-6 NA TGTGCCAGCAGGAAAATGAACACTGAAGCTTTCTTT CASRKMNTEAFF
NA TRBJ1-1 TRBV7-9 NA TGTGCCAGCAGCTTAGGAGGGAGCACTGAAGCTTTCTTT CASSLGGSTEAFF
NA TRBJ1-1 TRBV13 NA TGTGCCAGCAGCATACGGGGCTTGATGAACACTGAAGCTTTCTTT CASSIRGLMNTEAFF
NA TRBJ1-1 TRBV11-2 NA TGTGCCAGCAGCTGGACAGATAACACTGAAGCTTTCTTT CASSWTDNTEAFF
TRBD2 TRBJ2-2 TRBV4-3 few TGCGCCAGCAGCCAAGATCTTAGCGGGGCCGGGGCCGGGGAGCTGTTTTTT CASSQDLSGAGAGELFF
NA TRBJ1-2 TRBV5-6 NA TGTGCCAGCAGCGGAACAGCTCGCTATGGCTACACCTTC CASSGTARYGYTF
NA TRBJ1-4 TRBV7-6 NA TGTGCCAGCAGCCCCCAAGGGGGGGATAATGAAAAACTGTTTTTT CASSPQGGDNEKLFF
NA TRBJ2-4 TRBV4-1 NA TGCGCCAGCAGCCAAGACGTAACCCGCCCCCCGCTAGCCAAAAACATTCAGTACTTC CASSQDVTRPPLAKNIQYF
NA TRBJ2-1 TRBV7-2 NA TGTGCCAGCAGCTCTTTGACTACCATGAACAATGAGCAGTTCTTC CASSSLTTMNNEQFF
NA TRBJ1-2 TRBV27 NA TGTGCCAGCAGTTTATCGCGTTCTGCAGGTTACTATGGCTACACCTTC CASSLSRSAGYYGYTF
TRBD1 TRBJ1-2 TRBV6-5 NA TGTGCCAGCAGTGGCGCCGGGACAGGGACCTATGGCTACACCTTC CASSGAGTGTYGYTF
NA TRBJ2-3 TRBV11-2 NA TGTGCCAGCAGCCCCAAAGGTGGGGCGGTTACAGATACGCAGTATTTT CASSPKGGAVTDTQYF
TRBD1 TRBJ1-2 TRBV6-4 many TGTGCCAGCAGTGACACTCCTCAGGGGGCATTTTTCGGCTACACCTTC CASSDTPQGAFFGYTF
TRBD1 TRBJ1-1 TRBV7-9 NA TGTGCCAGCAGCTTACTGGGACAGGACACTGAAGCTTTCTTT CASSLLGQDTEAFF
TRBD1 TRBJ1-1 TRBV7-2 NA TGTGCCAGCAGCTTAATGCAGGGGGAAAACACTGAAGCTTTCTTT CASSLMQGENTEAFF
NA TRBJ2-5 TRBV10-1 few TGCGCCAGCAGTGAGGGATTGGCTGGGGCCGGCCGGGAGACCCAGTACTTC CASSEGLAGAGRETQYF
TRBD1 TRBJ1-1 TRBV28 NA TGTGCCAGCAGTTCGACAGGGTTAGGGACTGAAGCTTTCTTT CASSSTGLGTEAFF
NA TRBJ2-3 TRBV7-8 NA TGTGCCAGCAGCTTAGCAACCTCAGATACGCAGTATTTT CASSLATSDTQYF
NA TRBJ2-7 TRBV6-6 NA TGTGCCAGCAGCCTAGACCCCGAAGCGGACGAGCAGTACTTC CASSLDPEADEQYF
TRBD1 TRBJ1-5 TRBV6-1 NA TGTGCCAGCAGTGACTGGACAGGGGGCGCGGGGCAGCCCCAGCATTTT CASSDWTGGAGQPQHF
NA TRBJ2-2 TRBV5-4 NA TGTGCCAGCAGCCAACAGGGACGGAACACCGGGGAGCTGTTTTTT CASSQQGRNTGELFF
NA TRBJ1-1 TRBV5-6 NA TGTGCCAGCAGCTTGACTGGGACGGGACTTTGGCATACTGAAGCTTTCTTT CASSLTGTGLWHTEAFF
TRBD2 TRBJ2-3 TRBV29-1 NA TGCAGCGTTGTATGGAGCGGGGGGGGCACAGATACGCAGTATTTT CSVVWSGGGTDTQYF
NA TRBJ2-7 TRBV19 NA TGTGCCAGTAGTATATTTTCGGGGTACGAGCAGTACTTC CASSIFSGYEQYF
TRBD2 TRBJ2-3 TRBV9 NA TGTGCCAGCAGCGTAGGGACTAGCGGGGTACAGCAGTATTTT CASSVGTSGVQQYF
NA TRBJ2-1 TRBV28 NA TGTGCCAGCAGTTTTGTAGGGCACAATGAGCAGTTCTTC CASSFVGHNEQFF
NA TRBJ2-3 TRBV28 once TGTGCCAGCAGTTTAGCCGGGCCCGGGGATACGCAGTATTTT CASSLAGPGDTQYF
TRBD1 TRBJ2-1 TRBV6-5 NA TGTGCCAGCAGTTTATGGCGGGACAGGGCGAGCAATGAGCAGTTCTTC CASSLWRDRASNEQFF
NA TRBJ1-1 TRBV9 NA TGTGCCAGCAGCGTAGGGGACCTTGGCACTGAAGCTTTCTTT CASSVGDLGTEAFF
TRBD1 TRBJ2-7 TRBV5-4 NA TGTGCCAGCAGCTTACCGGGACAGGGGGAGGAGCAGTACTTC CASSLPGQGEEQYF
NA TRBJ2-1 TRBV6-5 NA TGTGCCAGCAGGCCGACTAGTTTTGGTTCGAATGAGCAGTTCTTC CASRPTSFGSNEQFF
NA TRBJ1-3 TRBV28 NA TGTGCCAGCAGTCCCGGGGACGCGGAAAACACCATATATTTT CASSPGDAENTIYF
NA TRBJ1-1 TRBV19 NA TGTGCCAGTAGTACTCCGGGAGGCACTGAAGCTTTCTTT CASSTPGGTEAFF
NA TRBJ2-7 TRBV27 once TGTGCCAGCAGTTTAAGTGGGGATAGCTCCTACGAGCAGTACTTC CASSLSGDSSYEQYF